This is a list of T cell receptor beta chains from one sample in a study of CD8+ T cells in alopecia areata. Sequencing was performed with immunoSEQ multiplex PCR; in TCRdb, only in-frame clones are kept and a portion is missing. The repertoire consists of 150,000 or so clones, with about 60% occurring once and the leading ten covering approximately 6.5%. The material was CD4+ T cells sorted from blood, obtained at week 0. These receptors were collected from a human donor with alopecia areata. CDR3s include the opening cysteine and the closing phenylalanine or tryptophan. Fields, in order: V gene, D gene, J gene, clone size, CDR3 protein, CDR3 DNA. D genes are given only for firm matches. A clone size is listed for some rows: how often the clone was seen (once, few, many), or a class if it is expanded.

V gene: TRBV5-1; D gene: NA; J gene: TRBJ1-1; clone size: few; CDR3 protein: CASLSSGGTEAFF; CDR3 DNA: TGCGCCAGCCTATCCAGTGGGGGCACTGAAGCTTTCTTT
V gene: TRBV29-1; D gene: TRBD1; J gene: TRBJ2-7; clone size: NA; CDR3 protein: CSVAQGASSYEQYF; CDR3 DNA: TGCAGCGTTGCTCAGGGGGCGAGCTCCTACGAGCAGTACTTC
V gene: TRBV18; D gene: NA; J gene: TRBJ2-4; clone size: NA; CDR3 protein: CASSPRDGGAYF; CDR3 DNA: TGTGCCAGCTCACCACGGGACGGCGGGGCGTACTTC
V gene: TRBV5-4; D gene: NA; J gene: TRBJ2-5; clone size: NA; CDR3 protein: CASSWGQETQYF; CDR3 DNA: TGTGCCAGCAGCTGGGGGCAAGAGACCCAGTACTTC
V gene: TRBV29-1; D gene: TRBD1; J gene: TRBJ2-4; clone size: NA; CDR3 protein: CSVGGQDNIQYF; CDR3 DNA: TGCAGCGTGGGGGGACAGGATAACATTCAGTACTTC
V gene: TRBV7-2; D gene: NA; J gene: TRBJ2-1; clone size: NA; CDR3 protein: CASSQTRYEQFF; CDR3 DNA: TGTGCCAGCAGCCAAACTAGATATGAGCAGTTCTTC
V gene: TRBV5-1; D gene: TRBD1; J gene: TRBJ2-5; clone size: NA; CDR3 protein: CASSYGTGLETQYF; CDR3 DNA: TGCGCCAGCAGCTACGGGACAGGGCTAGAGACCCAGTACTTC
V gene: TRBV13; D gene: NA; J gene: TRBJ2-3; clone size: NA; CDR3 protein: CASSLGSGPGGTDTQYF; CDR3 DNA: TGTGCCAGCAGCTTAGGGTCAGGGCCTGGAGGCACAGATACGCAGTATTTT
V gene: TRBV5-1; D gene: NA; J gene: TRBJ2-5; clone size: NA; CDR3 protein: CASSGGTPRETQYF; CDR3 DNA: TGCGCCAGCAGCGGGGGGACCCCACGGGAGACCCAGTACTTC
V gene: TRBV7-2; D gene: NA; J gene: TRBJ2-7; clone size: many; CDR3 protein: CASSLSRPQGEQYF; CDR3 DNA: TGTGCCAGCAGCTTAAGCAGGCCCCAGGGCGAGCAGTACTTC
V gene: TRBV7-9; D gene: NA; J gene: TRBJ1-1; clone size: NA; CDR3 protein: CASSPRPPAKAFF; CDR3 DNA: TGTGCCAGCAGCCCCAGGCCGCCAGCCAAAGCTTTCTTT
V gene: TRBV7-9; D gene: TRBD1; J gene: TRBJ2-1; clone size: NA; CDR3 protein: CASSLYGAGQGDEQFF; CDR3 DNA: TGTGCCAGCAGCTTATATGGCGCGGGACAGGGGGATGAGCAGTTCTTC
V gene: TRBV14; D gene: NA; J gene: TRBJ1-2; clone size: few; CDR3 protein: CASSQGGGGYGYTF; CDR3 DNA: TGTGCCAGCAGCCAAGGTGGGGGCGGCTATGGCTACACCTTC
V gene: TRBV7-9; D gene: NA; J gene: TRBJ2-3; clone size: NA; CDR3 protein: CASSLSAGGTGTDTQYF; CDR3 DNA: TGTGCCAGCAGCTTATCGGCAGGGGGGACTGGCACAGATACGCAGTATTTT
V gene: TRBV5-6; D gene: NA; J gene: TRBJ2-6; clone size: NA; CDR3 protein: CASSPTGVSGANVLTF; CDR3 DNA: TGTGCCAGCAGCCCGACGGGGGTGTCTGGGGCCAACGTCCTGACTTTC
V gene: TRBV5-1; D gene: NA; J gene: TRBJ2-6; clone size: few; CDR3 protein: CASSSTGARGANVLTF; CDR3 DNA: TGCGCCAGCAGCTCCACGGGGGCCAGGGGGGCCAACGTCCTGACTTTC
V gene: TRBV7-8; D gene: NA; J gene: TRBJ1-6; clone size: many; CDR3 protein: CASSSDPNSPLHF; CDR3 DNA: TGTGCCAGCAGCTCGGACCCGAATTCACCCCTCCACTTT
V gene: TRBV4-2; D gene: TRBD1; J gene: TRBJ2-1; clone size: NA; CDR3 protein: CASSQERAGGNEQFF; CDR3 DNA: TGTGCCAGCAGCCAAGAGAGGGCAGGGGGTAATGAGCAGTTCTTC
V gene: TRBV11-2; D gene: TRBD1; J gene: TRBJ1-5; clone size: once; CDR3 protein: CASSLGTTGGNQPQHF; CDR3 DNA: TGTGCCAGCAGCTTAGGGACGACAGGGGGAAATCAGCCCCAGCATTTT
V gene: TRBV19; D gene: NA; J gene: TRBJ2-6; clone size: few; CDR3 protein: CASSIGQRTGANVLTF; CDR3 DNA: TGTGCCAGTAGTATCGGCCAACGGACAGGGGCCAACGTCCTGACTTTC
V gene: TRBV5-1; D gene: TRBD2; J gene: TRBJ2-5; clone size: NA; CDR3 protein: CASSLEGLAEETQYF; CDR3 DNA: TGCGCCAGCAGCTTGGAGGGACTAGCCGAAGAGACCCAGTACTTC
V gene: TRBV5-1; D gene: NA; J gene: TRBJ2-3; clone size: NA; CDR3 protein: CASSLATRSDTQYF; CDR3 DNA: TGCGCCAGCAGCTTGGCCACTAGATCAGATACGCAGTATTTT
V gene: TRBV5-6; D gene: NA; J gene: TRBJ2-5; clone size: NA; CDR3 protein: CASSLGLAGETQYF; CDR3 DNA: TGTGCCAGCAGCTTGGGTCTAGCTGGGGAGACCCAGTACTTC
V gene: TRBV20-1; D gene: NA; J gene: TRBJ2-7; clone size: NA; CDR3 protein: CSARDHPEQYF; CDR3 DNA: TGCAGTGCTAGAGATCACCCCGAGCAGTACTTC
V gene: TRBV29-1; D gene: NA; J gene: TRBJ1-1; clone size: few; CDR3 protein: CSVLLLQPEAFF; CDR3 DNA: TGCAGCGTTTTATTACTCCAACCTGAAGCTTTCTTT
V gene: TRBV2; D gene: TRBD1; J gene: TRBJ1-1; clone size: NA; CDR3 protein: CASSSFPLTGDTEAFF; CDR3 DNA: TGTGCCAGCAGTTCTTTCCCGTTGACAGGGGACACTGAAGCTTTCTTT
V gene: TRBV2; D gene: NA; J gene: TRBJ1-6; clone size: NA; CDR3 protein: CASRKTYNSPLHF; CDR3 DNA: TGTGCCAGCAGGAAAACCTATAATTCACCCCTCCACTTT
V gene: TRBV7-2; D gene: TRBD1; J gene: TRBJ1-1; clone size: NA; CDR3 protein: CASSFGQGNTEAFF; CDR3 DNA: TGTGCCAGCAGCTTTGGACAGGGCAACACTGAAGCTTTCTTT
V gene: TRBV29-1; D gene: NA; J gene: TRBJ1-4; clone size: NA; CDR3 protein: CSALEPATNEKLFF; CDR3 DNA: TGCAGCGCATTAGAGCCCGCAACTAATGAAAAACTGTTTTTT
V gene: TRBV5-4; D gene: TRBD1; J gene: TRBJ2-3; clone size: NA; CDR3 protein: CASSTPGQGGTDTQYF; CDR3 DNA: TGTGCCAGCAGCACCCCGGGACAGGGTGGCACAGATACGCAGTATTTT
V gene: TRBV7-2; D gene: NA; J gene: TRBJ2-3; clone size: few; CDR3 protein: CASSLGRPSTDTQYF; CDR3 DNA: TGTGCCAGCAGCTTGGGACGGCCTAGCACAGATACGCAGTATTTT
V gene: TRBV5-6; D gene: NA; J gene: TRBJ2-4; clone size: NA; CDR3 protein: CASSLRTVTDF; CDR3 DNA: TGTGCCAGCAGCTTGAGAACAGTTACTGACTTC
V gene: TRBV27; D gene: NA; J gene: TRBJ2-6; clone size: few; CDR3 protein: CASSTSESSGANVLTF; CDR3 DNA: TGTGCCAGCAGCACCAGTGAGAGCTCTGGGGCCAACGTCCTGACTTTC
V gene: TRBV4-3; D gene: TRBD1; J gene: TRBJ2-7; clone size: few; CDR3 protein: CASSQDWGQGREQYF; CDR3 DNA: TGCGCCAGCAGCCAAGATTGGGGACAGGGGAGGGAGCAGTACTTC
V gene: TRBV6-5; D gene: NA; J gene: TRBJ1-2; clone size: few; CDR3 protein: CASRTGAHGYTF; CDR3 DNA: TGTGCCAGCAGGACAGGTGCCCATGGCTACACCTTC
V gene: TRBV30; D gene: NA; J gene: TRBJ1-6; clone size: NA; CDR3 protein: CAWNRGSNSPLHF; CDR3 DNA: TGTGCCTGGAATCGGGGTAGCAATTCACCCCTCCACTTT